The rows below give T cell receptor beta chains drawn from one sample of a study of CD8 T cells in Susac syndrome. TCRdb re-called the immunoSEQ multiplex PCR reads with MiXCR, one entry per CDR3 protein. Found here are 95,000 to 150,000 distinct CDR3 sequences, about 94% of them singletons; the top ten hold roughly 0.29%. The sequenced material came from CD8+ T cells from PBMCs. Source of these receptors: a human donor with Susac syndrome. Each CDR3 is given with its conserved first and last residue. D genes are given only for firm matches. Only some rows state a clone size, as once, few, many or a class for expanded clones.

v_gene: TRBV14; j_gene: TRBJ2-7; d_gene: -; abundance: -; CDR3aa: CASSQDSLGEQYF; CDR3nt: TGTGCCAGCAGCCAAGATAGCCTAGGCGAGCAGTACTTC
v_gene: TRBV13; j_gene: TRBJ2-7; d_gene: TRBD1; abundance: -; CDR3aa: CASSWDRVEQYF; CDR3nt: TGTGCCAGCAGCTGGGACAGGGTGGAGCAGTACTTC
v_gene: TRBV9; j_gene: TRBJ2-4; d_gene: -; abundance: -; CDR3aa: CASSGAKNIQYF; CDR3nt: TGTGCCAGCAGCGGGGCTAAAAACATTCAGTACTTC
v_gene: TRBV12-3/TRBV12-4; j_gene: TRBJ1-6; d_gene: -; abundance: -; CDR3aa: CASGNNSPLHF; CDR3nt: TGTGCCAGCGGAAATAATTCACCCCTCCACTTT
v_gene: TRBV7-9; j_gene: TRBJ1-6; d_gene: -; abundance: -; CDR3aa: CASSFQATGNSPLHF; CDR3nt: TGTGCCAGCAGCTTCCAGGCGACGGGGAATTCACCCCTCCACTTT
v_gene: TRBV6-2/TRBV6-3; j_gene: TRBJ2-2; d_gene: -; abundance: -; CDR3aa: CASRRGTGELFF; CDR3nt: TGTGCCAGCAGAAGGGGAACCGGGGAGCTGTTTTTT
v_gene: TRBV29-1; j_gene: TRBJ1-2; d_gene: TRBD1; abundance: -; CDR3aa: CSARTGSNYGYTF; CDR3nt: TGCAGCGCTCGGACAGGTTCGAACTATGGCTACACCTTC
v_gene: TRBV7-6; j_gene: TRBJ2-7; d_gene: -; abundance: -; CDR3aa: CASSLGGDLTYEQYF; CDR3nt: TGTGCCAGCAGCTTAGGAGGGGACCTAACCTACGAGCAGTACTTC
v_gene: TRBV5-6; j_gene: TRBJ2-5; d_gene: TRBD2; abundance: -; CDR3aa: CASSLGSGGAASETQYF; CDR3nt: TGTGCCAGCAGCTTGGGGAGCGGGGGGGCCGCTTCGGAGACCCAGTACTTC
v_gene: TRBV11-2; j_gene: TRBJ2-5; d_gene: -; abundance: -; CDR3aa: CASSSPIRETQYF; CDR3nt: TGTGCCAGCAGCTCGCCAATTCGGGAGACCCAGTACTTC
v_gene: TRBV10-2; j_gene: TRBJ2-7; d_gene: -; abundance: -; CDR3aa: CASRQGHEQYF; CDR3nt: TGCGCCAGCAGACAGGGTCACGAGCAGTACTTC
v_gene: TRBV27; j_gene: TRBJ2-5; d_gene: TRBD2; abundance: -; CDR3aa: CASRSGLAVETQYF; CDR3nt: TGTGCCAGCAGATCGGGACTAGCGGTGGAGACCCAGTACTTC
v_gene: TRBV12-3/TRBV12-4; j_gene: TRBJ2-7; d_gene: -; abundance: -; CDR3aa: CASSPLFTYEQYF; CDR3nt: TGTGCCAGCAGCCCTCTTTTCACTTACGAGCAGTACTTC
v_gene: TRBV4-2; j_gene: TRBJ1-2; d_gene: TRBD1; abundance: -; CDR3aa: CASSHRDRGPYGYTF; CDR3nt: TGTGCCAGCAGCCATAGGGACAGGGGCCCGTATGGCTACACCTTC
v_gene: TRBV24-1; j_gene: TRBJ2-2; d_gene: -; abundance: -; CDR3aa: CATSDSRQTNTGELFF; CDR3nt: TGTGCCACCAGTGATTCCCGACAAACGAACACCGGGGAGCTGTTTTTT
v_gene: TRBV29-1; j_gene: TRBJ2-7; d_gene: -; abundance: -; CDR3aa: CSVVGNREMWEQYF; CDR3nt: TGCAGCGTTGTGGGCAACAGGGAAATGTGGGAGCAGTACTTC
v_gene: TRBV12-3/TRBV12-4; j_gene: TRBJ2-3; d_gene: TRBD2; abundance: few; CDR3aa: CASSSLAGGTDTQYF; CDR3nt: TGTGCCAGCAGTTCTCTAGCGGGGGGCACAGATACGCAGTATTTT
v_gene: TRBV7-9; j_gene: TRBJ2-1; d_gene: TRBD1; abundance: -; CDR3aa: CASSFMTGEIYNEQFF; CDR3nt: TGTGCCAGCAGCTTTATGACAGGGGAGATTTACAATGAGCAGTTCTTC
v_gene: TRBV9; j_gene: TRBJ2-2; d_gene: TRBD1; abundance: -; CDR3aa: CASSHIRGPGELFF; CDR3nt: TGTGCCAGCAGCCACATCAGGGGGCCCGGGGAGCTGTTTTTT
v_gene: TRBV20-1; j_gene: TRBJ2-1; d_gene: -; abundance: once; CDR3aa: CSAPTSPPDNEQFF; CDR3nt: TGCAGTGCTCCTACTAGCCCTCCCGACAATGAGCAGTTCTTC
v_gene: TRBV4-1; j_gene: TRBJ2-7; d_gene: -; abundance: -; CDR3aa: CASSHSRDHEQYF; CDR3nt: TGCGCCAGCAGCCATTCCAGGGACCACGAGCAGTACTTC
v_gene: TRBV14; j_gene: TRBJ2-1; d_gene: TRBD1; abundance: -; CDR3aa: CASSQDFGDSPFNEQFF; CDR3nt: TGTGCCAGCAGCCAAGACTTCGGGGACAGTCCCTTCAATGAGCAGTTCTTC
v_gene: TRBV29-1; j_gene: TRBJ2-7; d_gene: TRBD2; abundance: -; CDR3aa: CSVLGLAGVNSYEQYF; CDR3nt: TGCAGCGTTCTCGGACTAGCGGGGGTTAACTCCTACGAGCAGTACTTC
v_gene: TRBV4-3; j_gene: TRBJ2-3; d_gene: -; abundance: -; CDR3aa: CASSQEGGITDTQYF; CDR3nt: TGCGCCAGCAGCCAAGAAGGGGGGATCACAGATACGCAGTATTTT
v_gene: TRBV10-3; j_gene: TRBJ1-5; d_gene: -; abundance: -; CDR3aa: CAISDMGEPQHF; CDR3nt: TGTGCCATCAGTGATATGGGGGAGCCCCAGCATTTT
v_gene: TRBV7-9; j_gene: TRBJ2-3; d_gene: TRBD2; abundance: -; CDR3aa: CASSFNLAGVPTDTQYF; CDR3nt: TGTGCCAGCAGCTTTAATCTAGCGGGGGTCCCCACAGATACGCAGTATTTT
v_gene: TRBV4-3; j_gene: TRBJ2-1; d_gene: TRBD1; abundance: -; CDR3aa: CASSQAQKGQGPYNEQFF; CDR3nt: TGCGCCAGCAGCCAAGCTCAGAAGGGACAGGGGCCTTACAATGAGCAGTTCTTC
v_gene: TRBV7-8; j_gene: TRBJ2-1; d_gene: TRBD2; abundance: -; CDR3aa: CASSLGLAGGPSSYNEQFF; CDR3nt: TGTGCCAGCAGCTTAGGACTAGCGGGGGGCCCCAGCTCCTACAATGAGCAGTTCTTC
v_gene: TRBV14; j_gene: TRBJ1-5; d_gene: -; abundance: once; CDR3aa: CASSPFNQPQHF; CDR3nt: TGTGCCAGCAGCCCCTTCAATCAGCCCCAGCATTTT
v_gene: TRBV6-5; j_gene: TRBJ2-7; d_gene: TRBD2; abundance: -; CDR3aa: CASSWTSSGSYEQYF; CDR3nt: TGTGCCAGCAGCTGGACTAGCTCGGGGAGCTACGAGCAGTACTTC
v_gene: TRBV20-1; j_gene: TRBJ1-1; d_gene: TRBD1; abundance: -; CDR3aa: CSARDWGPGQGNTEAFF; CDR3nt: TGCAGTGCTAGAGACTGGGGACCGGGACAGGGGAACACTGAAGCTTTCTTT
v_gene: TRBV3-1; j_gene: TRBJ2-7; d_gene: -; abundance: -; CDR3aa: CASSQDSGGAAYEQYF; CDR3nt: TGTGCCAGCAGCCAAGATAGCGGCGGGGCCGCCTACGAGCAGTACTTC
v_gene: TRBV12-3/TRBV12-4; j_gene: TRBJ1-1; d_gene: TRBD1; abundance: -; CDR3aa: CASSLSRGRTEAFF; CDR3nt: TGTGCCAGCAGTTTAAGCAGGGGGCGGACTGAAGCTTTCTTT
v_gene: TRBV9; j_gene: TRBJ1-2; d_gene: -; abundance: -; CDR3aa: CASRDQGNYGYTF; CDR3nt: TGTGCCAGCAGAGATCAGGGGAACTATGGCTACACCTTC
v_gene: TRBV5-6; j_gene: TRBJ1-2; d_gene: -; abundance: -; CDR3aa: CASSLDSYYGYTF; CDR3nt: TGTGCCAGCAGTTTGGACAGCTACTATGGCTACACCTTC
v_gene: TRBV29-1; j_gene: TRBJ1-1; d_gene: -; abundance: -; CDR3aa: CSVGANTEAFF; CDR3nt: TGCAGCGTTGGAGCGAACACTGAAGCTTTCTTT